This TCR beta chain is drawn from a study of CD8 T cells in ankylosing spondylitis. TCRdb itself ran the 5' RACE reads through MiXCR, one entry per CDR3 protein. The table records roughly 190,000 distinct CDR3 sequences, roughly 12% of them present only once. This clonotype was counted once. The CDR3 extends over 13 amino acids. Deletions cut 2 bases from V and 4 bases from J, with 5 bases between. From germline, CDR1 is MRHNA and CDR2 SNTAGT. Source material: blood, either unsorted or a sorted T cell fraction (not recorded which). The clonotype was recovered from a male donor with ankylosing spondylitis or in good health (not recorded which). This chain uses TRBV6-4 with TRBJ2-2; D call uncertain. The CDR3 reads CASSDKGTGELFF. The CDR3 DNA reads as TGTGCCAGCAGTGACAAAGGCACCGGGGAGCTGTTTTTT.